A selection of T cell receptor beta chains follows, all from one sample in a study of blood T cell repertoires in COVID-19. Assay used: immunoSEQ multiplex PCR; TCRdb lists only in-frame clones, some missing. This sample has roughly 400,000 clones, with about 92% found just once. Source material: PBMCs or T cells enriched from blood (not recorded which). The origin of the receptors is a man between 18 and 29 years old who had recovered from COVID-19. CDR3s include the opening cysteine and the closing phenylalanine or tryptophan. The D gene is left open where the match is weak. Clone size is shown for a subset of rows, as once, few, many or a class of expanded clone.

TRBD1,TRBJ1-2,TRBV29-1,.,TGCAGCGTTGAAGATCGACAGGGGGGGTTTGGCTACACCTTC,CSVEDRQGGFGYTF
.,TRBJ2-7,TRBV27,.,TGTGCCAGCAGTTCGCAGGGCTACGAGCAGTACTTC,CASSSQGYEQYF
.,TRBJ1-5,TRBV7-8,few,TGTGCCAGCAGCTGGGGGGATCCCAATCAGCCCCAGCATTTT,CASSWGDPNQPQHF
.,TRBJ1-1,TRBV7-8,.,TGTGCCAGCAGCTTAAATTTGCGGGGTGGATTTGACACTGAAGCTTTCTTT,CASSLNLRGGFDTEAFF
TRBD2,TRBJ2-4,TRBV2,.,TGTGCCAGCAGTGAACAGAAAGCGGGAATAGCCAAAAACATTCAGTACTTC,CASSEQKAGIAKNIQYF
.,TRBJ2-1,TRBV5-1,.,TGCGCCAGCAGCGTGGGGTCGTTGGGCCTATACAATGAGCAGTTCTTC,CASSVGSLGLYNEQFF
.,TRBJ2-3,TRBV27,.,TGTGCCAGCAGTTTAAAAGGGTTAGCGAAAACTAGCACAGATACGCAGTATTTT,CASSLKGLAKTSTDTQYF
TRBD1,TRBJ1-2,TRBV19,.,TGTGCCAGTAGTAGACCCAGGACAGGAAGTAACTATGGCTACACCTTC,CASSRPRTGSNYGYTF
TRBD1,TRBJ2-7,TRBV5-1,.,TGCGCCAGCAGCCGACCGGGACAGGGGGGGTACGAGCAGTACTTC,CASSRPGQGGYEQYF
.,TRBJ2-2,TRBV7-2,.,TGTGCCAGCAACACAGGACAGAACACCGGGGAGCTGTTTTTT,CASNTGQNTGELFF
.,TRBJ2-1,TRBV7-3,.,TGTGCCAGCAGCTTATACTACAATGAGCAGTTCTTC,CASSLYYNEQFF
.,TRBJ2-7,TRBV28,.,TGTGCCAGCAGGAGCGGATCTGTCATGAATGGGCAGTACTTC,CASRSGSVMNGQYF
.,TRBJ2-7,TRBV30,.,TGTGCCTGGAGTGGGGGCCCCTCCGAGCAGTACTTC,CAWSGGPSEQYF
TRBD1,TRBJ1-6,TRBV28,once,TGTGCCAGCAGTTTTCCGGGACAGGGCGGCTCACCCCTCCACTTT,CASSFPGQGGSPLHF
.,TRBJ2-7,TRBV4-1,.,TGCGCCAGCAGCCAAGATCCCAGAACCTACGAGCAGTACTTC,CASSQDPRTYEQYF
.,TRBJ1-4,TRBV9,once,TGTGCCAGCAGCCCCCCTGGGGCAGGTAATGAAAAACTGTTTTTT,CASSPPGAGNEKLFF
.,TRBJ1-1,TRBV10-1,.,TGCGCCAGCAGTGGCGGCCTTGTCGAGGAAGCTTTCTTT,CASSGGLVEEAFF
.,TRBJ1-6,TRBV27,.,TGTGCCAGCAGTTACAGGTCTAGCTCCTATAATTCACCCCTCCACTTT,CASSYRSSSYNSPLHF
.,TRBJ1-2,TRBV29-1,once,TGCAGCGGCCGGGAAAAAAACTATGGCTACACCTTC,CSGREKNYGYTF
.,TRBJ1-1,TRBV12-3/TRBV12-4,.,TGTGCCAGCAGCCCAGGGCGTTCCACTGAAGCTTTCTTT,CASSPGRSTEAFF
.,TRBJ1-5,TRBV3-1/TRBV3-2,.,TGTGCCAGCAGCCAAGATCAGAGGCAGCCCCAGCATTTT,CASSQDQRQPQHF
TRBD1,TRBJ2-2,TRBV19,.,TGTGCCAGTGACAGGGGGACTGGAGCCGGGGAGCTGTTTTTT,CASDRGTGAGELFF
TRBD2,TRBJ2-5,TRBV7-9,.,TGTGCCAGCAGCCCGGGACTAGCGGGGGGGAGTAGCGGACAAGAGACCCAGTACTTC,CASSPGLAGGSSGQETQYF
.,TRBJ2-4,TRBV5-1,.,TGCGCCAGCAGCTTGACCTCGACAGAAAACATTCAGTACTTC,CASSLTSTENIQYF
.,TRBJ2-3,TRBV7-3,once,TGTGCCAGCAGCCCCGTAGAGCGGAACACAGATACGCAGTATTTT,CASSPVERNTDTQYF
TRBD2,TRBJ2-3,TRBV2,.,TGTGCCAGCAGTGGACTAGCGGGGGCCTTAGATACGCAGTATTTT,CASSGLAGALDTQYF
TRBD1,TRBJ1-2,TRBV5-1,.,TGCGCCAGCAGCTTTTCCTCCGGACAGGGGGCGGGAGGCTACACCTTC,CASSFSSGQGAGGYTF
.,TRBJ1-5,TRBV11-3,.,TGTGCCAGCAGCTACCTACAGGGTCAGCCCCAGCATTTT,CASSYLQGQPQHF
TRBD2,TRBJ2-5,TRBV5-1,once,TGCGCCAGCAGCTTGGCACCAGTGGGGCTAGCGGGCGAGACCCAGTACTTC,CASSLAPVGLAGETQYF
TRBD1,TRBJ1-1,TRBV18,.,TGTGCCAGCTCACCCGGACAGGGGAGGAACACTGAAGCTTTCTTT,CASSPGQGRNTEAFF
.,TRBJ1-2,TRBV12-3/TRBV12-4,.,TGTGCCAGCAGTTTACGGACAGTCTATGGCTACACCTTC,CASSLRTVYGYTF
TRBD1,TRBJ1-2,TRBV28,.,TGTGCCAGCAGCCCACCTTCGGGACAGGGCGGCTACACCTTC,CASSPPSGQGGYTF
.,TRBJ2-2,TRBV6-5,.,TGTGCCAGCAGTTCCCAGGGGACTACCACCGGGGAGCTGTTTTTT,CASSSQGTTTGELFF
.,TRBJ1-2,TRBV7-3,.,TGTGCCAGCAGCAGACTTTCTATGGCTACACCCCCGCGGGCTTGCACCTTC,CASSRLSMATPPRACTF
.,TRBJ2-3,TRBV7-2,.,TGTGCCAGCAGCATAAGACTAGATTACGGCACAGATACGCAGTATTTT,CASSIRLDYGTDTQYF
TRBD2,TRBJ2-1,TRBV6-4,.,TGTGCCAGCAGTGGGGCTAGCGGGGGATACAATGAGCAGTTCTTC,CASSGASGGYNEQFF
.,TRBJ1-3,TRBV11-2,.,TGTGCCAGCAGCTTAGTAGAACAGGGAGTGGCTGGAAACACCATATATTTT,CASSLVEQGVAGNTIYF
TRBD2,TRBJ2-1,TRBV2,once,TGTGCCAGCAGTCTAGCGCCGGGGGGGCTAGATGAGCAGTTCTTC,CASSLAPGGLDEQFF
.,TRBJ1-2,TRBV27,.,TGTGCCAGCAGTTTCCGGGGATCGCACTATGGCTACACCTTC,CASSFRGSHYGYTF
.,TRBJ1-1,TRBV3-1/TRBV3-2,few,TGTGCCAGCAGCCAAGGACACAAGAACACTGAAGCTTTCTTT,CASSQGHKNTEAFF
TRBD1,TRBJ2-1,TRBV27,.,TGTGCCAGCAGTCGGACAGGGGGGGGGTATTACAATGAGCAGTTCTTC,CASSRTGGGYYNEQFF
.,TRBJ2-1,TRBV15,.,TGTGCCACCGCGATAAGGGGGGGCTATGAGCAGTTCTTC,CATAIRGGYEQFF
.,TRBJ2-3,TRBV3-1/TRBV3-2,.,TGTGCCAGCAGCCCGGGTGGGGCAGGTCCCGCAGATACGCAGTATTTT,CASSPGGAGPADTQYF
.,TRBJ1-6,TRBV13,.,TGTGCCAGCAGCCGGGGGGTGTGGGATTCACCCCTCCACTTT,CASSRGVWDSPLHF
TRBD1,TRBJ2-3,TRBV4-1,.,TGCGCCAGCCGACTCCAGGGGGCCGCAGATACGCAGTATTTT,CASRLQGAADTQYF
.,TRBJ2-7,TRBV15,.,TGTGCCACCAGCCGGGAGCAGGGAAGGTCCTACGAGCAGTACTTC,CATSREQGRSYEQYF
.,TRBJ1-2,TRBV29-1,.,TGCAGCGTTGCAGGGAACGTCGGGAGCTATGGCTACACCTTC,CSVAGNVGSYGYTF
.,TRBJ1-5,TRBV13,once,TGTGCCAGCAGCTCGGGGGGGGCCAATCAGCCCCAGCATTTT,CASSSGGANQPQHF
TRBD1,TRBJ2-3,TRBV5-8,.,TGTGCCAGCAGCTCTTATACGCAGGGGGAGAAAGATACGCAGTATTTT,CASSSYTQGEKDTQYF
.,TRBJ1-4,TRBV24-1,.,TGTGCCACCAGTGGAGCTCCGGGGCGGGAGGATGAAAAACTGTTTTTT,CATSGAPGREDEKLFF
.,TRBJ2-1,TRBV7-3,.,TGTGCCAGCAGCTCGTCCGGGTCGGGCAATGAGCAGTTCTTC,CASSSSGSGNEQFF
TRBD2,TRBJ2-1,TRBV11-1,.,TGTGCCAGCAGCCACGAGCGGGAGGACAGGAATGAGCAGTTCTTC,CASSHEREDRNEQFF
.,TRBJ1-2,TRBV18,.,TGTGCCAGCTCACCGGACGGGATTGGCTACACCTTC,CASSPDGIGYTF
.,TRBJ2-2,TRBV30,.,TGTGCCTGGAGTAACCAGGGCACCGGGGAGCTGTTTTTT,CAWSNQGTGELFF
TRBD1,TRBJ1-1,TRBV29-1,.,TGCAGCGTGAGACAGGGGGCAAGTAACACTGAAGCTTTCTTT,CSVRQGASNTEAFF